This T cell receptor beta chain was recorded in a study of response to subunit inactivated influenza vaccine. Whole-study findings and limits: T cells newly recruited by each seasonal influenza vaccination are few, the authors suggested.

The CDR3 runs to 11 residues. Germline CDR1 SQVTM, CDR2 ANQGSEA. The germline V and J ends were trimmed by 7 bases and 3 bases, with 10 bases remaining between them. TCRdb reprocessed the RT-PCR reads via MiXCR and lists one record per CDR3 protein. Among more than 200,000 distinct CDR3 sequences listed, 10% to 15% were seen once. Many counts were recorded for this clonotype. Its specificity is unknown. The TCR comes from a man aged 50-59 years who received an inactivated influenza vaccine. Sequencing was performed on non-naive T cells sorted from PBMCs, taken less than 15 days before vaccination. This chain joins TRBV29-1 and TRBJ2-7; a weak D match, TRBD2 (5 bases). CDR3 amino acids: CSGTRGYEQYF. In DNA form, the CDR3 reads TGCAGCGGAACCCGGGGCTACGAGCAGTACTTC.